This T cell receptor beta chain was recovered during a study of blood T cell repertoires in COVID-19. Overall study context: The United States, Italy and Spain were the sources of the acute and convalescent COVID-19 samples. PBMCs, B-cell-depleted T cells, or T cells provided the cDNA or gDNA that made up the material.

J gave up 6 bases and V 5 bases, and 5 bases lay outside the gene matches. This CDR3 has 14 amino acids. CDR1 and CDR2 (germline): SGHDN, FVKESK. The protocol was immunoSEQ multiplex PCR, while the TCRdb copy is restricted to in-frame clones and leaves out a portion. The sample lists hundreds of thousands of clones, about 89% occurring once. The TCR comes from a woman under 40 with COVID-19, enrolled during active disease. The chain uses TRBV14 and TRBJ2-4; 9 bases line up with TRBD1. Sequencing was performed on peripheral blood. The CDR3 protein is CASSSDRGGNIQYF. CDR3 bases: TGTGCCAGCAGCTCCGACAGGGGGGGAAACATTCAGTACTTC.